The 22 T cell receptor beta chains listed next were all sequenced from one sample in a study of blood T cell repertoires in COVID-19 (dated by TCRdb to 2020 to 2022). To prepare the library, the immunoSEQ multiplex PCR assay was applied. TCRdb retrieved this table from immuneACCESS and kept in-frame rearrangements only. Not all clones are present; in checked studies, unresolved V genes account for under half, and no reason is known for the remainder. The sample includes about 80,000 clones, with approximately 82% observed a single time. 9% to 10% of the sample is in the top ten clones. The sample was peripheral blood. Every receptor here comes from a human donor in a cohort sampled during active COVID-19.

In nucleotides, the CDR3 is TGTGCCAGCAGTTCCCCAGGGTGGTTAGATACGCAGTATTTT. Translation: CASSSPGWLDTQYF. This chain links TRBV28 with TRBJ2-3; D possibly corresponds to TRBD1 (5 bases). Looked up from germline, CDR1 is MDHEN and CDR2 is SYDVKM. Trimming removed 4 bases at V and 5 bases at J, with 13 bases between. The CDR3 runs to 14 residues.

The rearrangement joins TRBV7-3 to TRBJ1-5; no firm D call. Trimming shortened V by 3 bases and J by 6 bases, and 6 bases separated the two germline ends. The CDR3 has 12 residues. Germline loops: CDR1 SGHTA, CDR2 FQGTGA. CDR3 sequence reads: CASSFQAQPQHF. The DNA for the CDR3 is TGTGCCAGCAGCTTCCAGGCTCAGCCCCAGCATTTT. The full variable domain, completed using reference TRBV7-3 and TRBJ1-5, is GAGVSQTPSNKVTEKGKYVELRCDPISGHTALYWYRQSLGQGPEFLIYFQGTGAADDSGLPNDRFFAVRPEGSVSTLKIQRTERGDSAVYLCASSFQAQPQHFGDGTRLSIL.

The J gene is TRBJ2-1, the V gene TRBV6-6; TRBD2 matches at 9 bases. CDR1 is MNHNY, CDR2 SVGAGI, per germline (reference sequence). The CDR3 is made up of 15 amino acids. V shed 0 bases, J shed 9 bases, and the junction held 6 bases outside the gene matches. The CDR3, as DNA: TGTGCCAGCAGTTACTCGAGTAGCGGGAGTGGTGAGCAGTTCTTC. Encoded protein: CASSYSSSGSGEQFF.

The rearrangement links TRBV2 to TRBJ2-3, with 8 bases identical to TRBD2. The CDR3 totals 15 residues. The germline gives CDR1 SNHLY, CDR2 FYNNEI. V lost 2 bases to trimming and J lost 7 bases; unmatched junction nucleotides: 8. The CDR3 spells CASSERRGGIYTQYF. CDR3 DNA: TGTGCCAGCAGTGAACGCCGGGGGGGAATATATACGCAGTATTTT.

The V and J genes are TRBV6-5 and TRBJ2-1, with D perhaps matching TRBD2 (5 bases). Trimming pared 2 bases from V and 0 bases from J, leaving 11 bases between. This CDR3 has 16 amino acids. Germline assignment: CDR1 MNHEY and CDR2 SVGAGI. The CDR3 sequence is CASSYPQAGSYNEQFF. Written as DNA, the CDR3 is TGTGCCAGCAGTTACCCGCAGGCGGGCTCCTACAATGAGCAGTTCTTC.

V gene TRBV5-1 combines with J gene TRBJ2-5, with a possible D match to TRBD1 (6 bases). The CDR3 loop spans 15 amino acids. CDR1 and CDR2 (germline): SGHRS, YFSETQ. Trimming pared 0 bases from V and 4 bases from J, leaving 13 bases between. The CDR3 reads CASSLDGQKGETQYF. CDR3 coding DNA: TGCGCCAGCAGCTTGGACGGACAGAAAGGAGAGACCCAGTACTTC.

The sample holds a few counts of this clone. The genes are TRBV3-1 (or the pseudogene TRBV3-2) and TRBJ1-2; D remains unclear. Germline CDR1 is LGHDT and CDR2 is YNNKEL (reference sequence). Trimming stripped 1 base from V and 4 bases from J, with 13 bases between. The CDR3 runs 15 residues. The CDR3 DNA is TGTGCCAGCAGCCAAGGAGGCGGGGTAGGCTATGGCTACACCTTC. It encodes CASSQGGGVGYGYTF.

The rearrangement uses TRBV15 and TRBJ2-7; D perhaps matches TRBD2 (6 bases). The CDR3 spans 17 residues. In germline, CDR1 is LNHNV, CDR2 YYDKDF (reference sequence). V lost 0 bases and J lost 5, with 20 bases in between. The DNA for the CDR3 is TGTGCCACCAGCAGAGATAGGGCGACAAGGAGGGCCGACGAGCAGTACTTC. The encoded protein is CATSRDRATRRADEQYF.

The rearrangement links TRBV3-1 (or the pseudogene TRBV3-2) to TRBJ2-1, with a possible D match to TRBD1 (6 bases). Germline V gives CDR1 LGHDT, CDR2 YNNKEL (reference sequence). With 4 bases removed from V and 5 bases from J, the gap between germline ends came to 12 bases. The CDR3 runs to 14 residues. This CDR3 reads CASSRKWGHNEQFF. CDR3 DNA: TGTGCCAGCAGCCGCAAGTGGGGGCACAATGAGCAGTTCTTC.

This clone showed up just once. DNA of the CDR3: TGTGCCAGCAGCAGGGACAGACCGACCTACGAGCAGTACTTC. Protein product: CASSRDRPTYEQYF. The J gene is TRBJ2-7, the V gene TRBV21-1; the D call in the table, TRBD1, was not verified against the DNA. TRBV21-1 is given as a pseudogene. There are 14 residues in the CDR3.

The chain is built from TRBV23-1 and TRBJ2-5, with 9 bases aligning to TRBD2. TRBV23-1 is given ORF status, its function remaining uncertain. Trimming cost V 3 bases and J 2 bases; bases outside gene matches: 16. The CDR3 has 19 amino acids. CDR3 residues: CASSHGQEISGSVQETQYF. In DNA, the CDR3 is TGCGCCAGCAGTCACGGACAGGAGATTAGCGGGAGCGTTCAAGAGACCCAGTACTTC.

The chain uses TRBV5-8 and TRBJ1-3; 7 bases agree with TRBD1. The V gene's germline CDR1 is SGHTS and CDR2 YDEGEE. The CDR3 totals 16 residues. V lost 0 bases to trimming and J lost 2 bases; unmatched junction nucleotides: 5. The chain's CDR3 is CASSLGQGKTGNTIYF. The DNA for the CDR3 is TGTGCCAGCAGCTTGGGACAGGGAAAAACTGGAAACACCATATATTTT.

CDR3 residues: CASSALTSKSYNEQFF. Written as DNA, the CDR3 is TGTGCCAGCAGTGCCCTCACTAGTAAGAGTTACAATGAGCAGTTCTTC. The chain combines TRBV28 with TRBJ2-1; maybe TRBD2 (5 bases). Germline CDR1 and CDR2: MDHEN and SYDVKM. The CDR3 spans 16 residues. The V gene lost 5 bases and the J gene lost 4 bases, with 18 bases spanning the gap.

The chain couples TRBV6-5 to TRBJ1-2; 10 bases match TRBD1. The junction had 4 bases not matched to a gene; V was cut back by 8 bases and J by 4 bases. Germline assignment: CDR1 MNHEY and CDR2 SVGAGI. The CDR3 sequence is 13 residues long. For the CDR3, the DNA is TGTGCCAGCTTTAGACAGGGGGCCTATGGCTACACCTTC. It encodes CASFRQGAYGYTF.

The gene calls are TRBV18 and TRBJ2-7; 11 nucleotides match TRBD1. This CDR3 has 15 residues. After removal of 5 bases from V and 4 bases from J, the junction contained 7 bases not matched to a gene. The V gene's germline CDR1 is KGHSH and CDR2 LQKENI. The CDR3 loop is CASSKGQGAGYEQYF. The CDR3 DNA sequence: TGTGCCAGCTCAAAAGGACAGGGGGCTGGATACGAGCAGTACTTC. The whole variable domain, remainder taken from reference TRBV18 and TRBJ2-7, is NAGVMQNPRHLVRRRGQEARLRCSPMKGHSHVYWYRQLPEEGLKFMVYLQKENIIDESGMPKERFSAEFPKEGPSILRIQQVVRGDSAAYFCASSKGQGAGYEQYFGPGTRLTVT.

CDR3 loop: CASSLDTGVRETQYF. The CDR3, as DNA: TGTGCCAGCAGCTTAGATACAGGGGTTAGGGAGACCCAGTACTTC. This sequence joins TRBV7-8 and TRBJ2-5, with 7 bases matching TRBD1. V gave up 1 base and J gave up 5 bases; unmatched junction bases: 7. Per the germline V gene, CDR1 is SGHVS and CDR2 is FQNEAQ. The CDR3 is made up of 15 amino acids.

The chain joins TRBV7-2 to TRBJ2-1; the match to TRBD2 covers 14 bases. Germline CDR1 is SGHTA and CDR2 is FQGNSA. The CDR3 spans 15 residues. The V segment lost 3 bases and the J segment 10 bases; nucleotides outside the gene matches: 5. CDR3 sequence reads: CASSFGLAGGMEQFF. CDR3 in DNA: TGTGCCAGCAGCTTCGGACTAGCGGGAGGCATGGAGCAGTTCTTC.

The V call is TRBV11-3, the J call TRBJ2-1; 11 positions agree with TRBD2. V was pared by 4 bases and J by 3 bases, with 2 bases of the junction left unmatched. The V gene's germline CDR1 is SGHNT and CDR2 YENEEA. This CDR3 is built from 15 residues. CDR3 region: CASSSTSGIYNEQFF. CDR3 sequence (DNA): TGTGCCAGCAGCTCGACTAGCGGGATCTACAATGAGCAGTTCTTC.

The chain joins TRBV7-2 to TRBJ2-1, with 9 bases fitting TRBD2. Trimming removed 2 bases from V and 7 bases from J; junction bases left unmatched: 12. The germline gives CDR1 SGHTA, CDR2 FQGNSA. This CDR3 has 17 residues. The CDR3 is CASSLTETSGRNNEQFF. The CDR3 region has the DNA TGTGCCAGCAGCTTAACCGAGACTAGCGGTCGGAATAATGAGCAGTTCTTC.

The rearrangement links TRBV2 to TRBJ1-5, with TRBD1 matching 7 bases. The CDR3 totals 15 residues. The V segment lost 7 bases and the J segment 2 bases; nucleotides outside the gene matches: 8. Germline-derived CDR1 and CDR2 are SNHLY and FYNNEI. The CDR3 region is CASTRQGRGNQPQHF. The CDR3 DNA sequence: TGTGCCAGCACCCGACAGGGAAGAGGCAATCAGCCCCAGCATTTT.

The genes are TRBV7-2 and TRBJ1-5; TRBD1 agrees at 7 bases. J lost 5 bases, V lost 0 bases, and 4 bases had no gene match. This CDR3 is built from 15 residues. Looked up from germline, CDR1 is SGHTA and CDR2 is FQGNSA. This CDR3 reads CASSLAAGGDQPQHF. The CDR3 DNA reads TGTGCCAGCAGCTTAGCGGCAGGGGGAGATCAGCCCCAGCATTTT.

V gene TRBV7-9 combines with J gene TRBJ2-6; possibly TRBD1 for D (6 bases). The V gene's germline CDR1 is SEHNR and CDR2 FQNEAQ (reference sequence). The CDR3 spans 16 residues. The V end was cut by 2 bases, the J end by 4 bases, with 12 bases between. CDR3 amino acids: CASSLTSGTGANVLTF. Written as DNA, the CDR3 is TGTGCCAGCAGCTTAACCTCAGGGACAGGGGCCAACGTCCTGACTTTC.